Below, 21 T cell receptor beta chains from the same sample are listed, as sequenced in a study of blood T cell repertoires in COVID-19. Profiled with immunoSEQ multiplex PCR; TCRdb holds only in-frame clones, not every one. This sample carries about 95,000 clones, more than 75% of them seen once, and the ten largest clones take about 18%. The sequencing sample was made of peripheral blood. The source of these receptors is a human donor in a cohort sampled during active COVID-19.

This chain connects TRBV7-2 to TRBJ1-2; D possibly corresponds to TRBD1 (5 bases). The CDR3 is 15 amino acids. From germline, CDR1 is SGHTA and CDR2 FQGNSA. V lost 1 base, J lost 0 bases, and 9 bases lay in between. The CDR3 is CASSLGQRTNYGYTF. The CDR3 DNA is TGTGCCAGCAGCTTAGGACAGAGGACTAACTATGGCTACACCTTC.

This chain uses TRBV19 with TRBJ1-2; D not certain. This CDR3 has 15 residues. V lost 4 bases to trimming and J lost 1 base, with 13 bases between them. CDR1 LNHDA and CDR2 SQIVND come from the germline V gene (reference sequence). The CDR3 loop is CASSTQIQINYGYTF. The CDR3 coding sequence is TGTGCCAGTAGTACTCAAATACAGATTAACTATGGCTACACCTTC.

This chain joins TRBV5-1 and TRBJ2-1; TRBD2 might be the D (5 bases). Germline CDR1 is SGHRS and CDR2 is YFSETQ. The CDR3 runs 15 residues. Trimming removed 4 bases at V and 2 bases at J, with 13 bases between. CDR3 in DNA: TGCGCCAGCAGCGCCTCCGCGGGTACCTACAATGAGCAGTTCTTC. Its protein is CASSASAGTYNEQFF.

The V and J genes are TRBV18 and TRBJ2-5; 11 nucleotides align to TRBD1. The CDR3 loop spans 16 amino acids. The ends lost 4 bases at V and 4 bases at J; junction bases unmatched: 8. Germline V gives CDR1 KGHSH, CDR2 LQKENI. This CDR3 is CASSRSTGTGGETQYF. In DNA form, the CDR3 reads TGTGCCAGCTCACGGTCCACCGGGACAGGGGGAGAGACCCAGTACTTC.

The chain uses TRBV27 and TRBJ2-3; the match to TRBD1 covers 8 bases. The germline V gene has CDR1 MNHEY and CDR2 SMNVEV (reference sequence). The CDR3 has 14 residues. The trim removed 7 bases at V and 5 bases at J, leaving 8 bases unmatched. The CDR3 reads CASTRYRGRDTQYF. The CDR3 region has the DNA TGTGCCAGCACCCGGTACAGGGGGAGAGATACGCAGTATTTT.

This chain links TRBV30 with TRBJ2-3; 9 positions agree with TRBD2. The junction had 6 bases not matched to a gene; V was cut back by 5 bases and J by 0 bases. The CDR3 covers 15 residues. Germline CDR1 and CDR2: GTSNPN and SVGIG (reference sequence). Written as DNA, the CDR3 is TGTGCCTGGCGTTCTAGCGGGACAAGCACAGATACGCAGTATTTT. Residues: CAWRSSGTSTDTQYF.

This clone showed up just once. The chain has TRBV7-9 and TRBJ1-2; the D gene is possibly TRBD1 (5 bases). The length of the CDR3 is 14 residues. V was pared by 3 bases and J by 5 bases, with 13 bases between. Looked up from germline, CDR1 is SEHNR and CDR2 is FQNEAQ (reference sequence). CDR3 region: CASSFRAGMYGYTF. Here the CDR3 DNA reads TGTGCCAGCAGCTTCCGGGCAGGGATGTATGGCTACACCTTC.

This clone was seen more than once but under ten times. J is TRBJ2-3 and V is TRBV5-6; D not certain. V was clipped by 2 bases and J by 4 bases, with 14 bases between them. Germline lookup yields CDR1 SGHDT and CDR2 YYEEEE. The CDR3 extends over 15 amino acids. CDR3 protein: CASSLPNNEADTQYF. CDR3 sequence (DNA): TGTGCCAGCAGCTTACCCAATAATGAGGCAGATACGCAGTATTTT.

V and J are TRBV3-1 (or the pseudogene TRBV3-2) and TRBJ1-6; 7 bases are shared with TRBD1. V was clipped by 5 bases and J by 9 bases; unmatched bases: 10. The germline gives CDR1 LGHDT, CDR2 YNNKEL (reference sequence). The CDR3 is made up of 15 amino acids. The CDR3 DNA is TGTGCCAGCAGCGCACCCAGGGGGAATAGTTCACCCCTCCACTTT. Its protein product is CASSAPRGNSSPLHF.

The chain has TRBV19 and TRBJ2-3; 8 bases match TRBD2. The CDR3 extends over 12 amino acids. Germline V gene data show CDR1 as LNHDA and CDR2 as SQIVND (reference sequence). DNA for the CDR3: TGTGCTTCTAGCGGGAGCACAGATACGCAGTATTTT. It translates to CASSGSTDTQYF.

The chain recombines TRBV29-1 with TRBJ2-1; D is possibly TRBD1 (6 bases). V lost 4 bases and J lost 0, with 10 bases in between. This CDR3 is built from 14 residues. Per the germline V gene, CDR1 is SQVTM and CDR2 is ANQGSEA. The CDR3 DNA reads as TGCAGCGTTGGGGGGCCGAACTCCTACAATGAGCAGTTCTTC. This gives the protein CSVGGPNSYNEQFF.

The sample holds one count of this clone. V gene TRBV3-1 (or the pseudogene TRBV3-2) combines with J gene TRBJ1-6; D might be TRBD1 (5 bases). V lost 1 base and J lost 3, with 7 bases in between. The CDR3 is made up of 15 amino acids. Germline CDR1 and CDR2: LGHDT and YNNKEL (reference sequence). CDR3 amino acids: CASSQVGGYNSPLHF. Here the CDR3 DNA reads TGTGCCAGCAGCCAAGTGGGGGGCTATAATTCACCCCTCCACTTT.

This clone was counted a single time. Additional DNA sequences in this sample encode the identical CDR3. The chain has TRBV12-3 or TRBV12-4 and TRBJ1-2, with 7 positions matching TRBD1. This CDR3 has 12 amino acids. The junction had 2 bases not matched to a gene; V was cut back by 5 bases and J by 5 bases. The CDR3 DNA reads as TGTGCCAGCAGTCGGGACAGTTATGGCTACACCTTC. Translating it yields CASSRDSYGYTF.

The chain links TRBV6-5 to TRBJ1-2; 7 bases map to TRBD1. CDR3 size: 14 residues. CDR1 and CDR2 from the germline V gene are MNHEY and SVGAGI. Losses at the gene ends were 7 bases for V and 6 bases for J; bases not matched to a gene: 11. DNA of the CDR3: TGTGCCAGCACTAGAGGACAGGAACCCCATGGCTACACCTTC. Translation gives CASTRGQEPHGYTF.

This chain joins TRBV27 and TRBJ1-5, with no clear D. The germline V gene encodes CDR1 MNHEY and CDR2 SMNVEV (reference sequence). V was shortened by 6 bases and J by 6 bases, with 12 bases between the two germline ends. The CDR3 loop spans 13 amino acids. CDR3 in DNA: TGTGCCAGCAGCCAAGCGGAGGGTCAGCCCCAGCATTTT. It encodes CASSQAEGQPQHF.

This chain joins TRBV29-1 and TRBJ1-1; the match to TRBD1 covers 7 bases. CDR1 and CDR2 from the germline V gene are SQVTM and ANQGSEA. J was trimmed by 1 base and V by 6 bases; bases with no gene match: 2. This CDR3 is built from 12 residues. The CDR3 nucleotides are TGCAGCGTGGGACAGACGAACACTGAAGCTTTCTTT. The encoded protein is CSVGQTNTEAFF.

This clone has just one count. This rearrangement joins TRBV29-1 to TRBJ2-1; D call uncertain. CDR3 length equals 12 residues. V lost 4 bases and J 7 bases, leaving 11 bases between the germline ends. Germline CDR1 reads SQVTM; CDR2 reads ANQGSEA. CDR3 loop: CSVAQYANEQFF. DNA for the CDR3: TGCAGCGTTGCCCAGTACGCAAATGAGCAGTTCTTC.

The V and J genes are TRBV19 and TRBJ2-2; D is perhaps TRBD2 (5 bases). The germline V gene encodes CDR1 LNHDA and CDR2 SQIVND (reference sequence). The CDR3 consists of 14 residues. V was shortened by 4 bases and J by 2 bases, with 8 bases between the two germline ends. CDR3 nucleotide sequence: TGTGCCAGTAGTAGACGGGGAAACACCGGGGAGCTGTTTTTT. Translation: CASSRRGNTGELFF.

The chain recombines TRBV9 with TRBJ1-6; TRBD1 matches at 7 bases. After removal of 0 bases from V and 10 bases from J, the junction contained 4 bases not matched to a gene. The CDR3 has 14 amino acids. Germline CDR1 and CDR2: SGDLS and YYNGEE. The CDR3 bases are TGTGCCAGCAGCGTAGGAGGGGGCGGGTCACCCCTCCACTTT. Translation gives CASSVGGGGSPLHF.

V is TRBV19 and J is TRBJ1-2; D unclear. Trimming took off 7 bases at V and 3 bases at J, with 15 bases between the two ends. Germline CDR1 reads LNHDA; CDR2 reads SQIVND (reference sequence). The CDR3 runs 14 residues. The CDR3 is CASTQPGSHYGYTF. In nucleotides, the CDR3 is TGTGCCAGTACCCAACCCGGGAGCCACTATGGCTACACCTTC.

The chain employs TRBV9 and TRBJ2-3, with 9 nucleotides matching TRBD2. The germline V gene has CDR1 SGDLS and CDR2 YYNGEE. V shed 4 bases and J 2 bases; nucleotides not matched to a gene: 8. This CDR3 spans 16 amino acids. The CDR3 region has the DNA TGTGCCAGCAGCCCTAATAGCGGGGGCCCCACAGATACGCAGTATTTT. It translates to CASSPNSGGPTDTQYF.